A single sample gave rise to the 18 T cell receptor beta chains below, sequenced in a study of cytomegalovirus exposure and HLA in healthy donors. The PCR was carried out with 60 Vbeta primers and 13 Jbeta primers. Sequencing used immunoSEQ multiplex PCR; TCRdb keeps in-frame clones, though not all of them. The sample consists of about 140,000 clones, about 75% of them appearing once. Sequencing was done on a sample of PBMCs. All receptors come from a middle-aged man in good health and CMV-seronegative.

V gene TRBV9 combines with J gene TRBJ1-6; 12 bases align to TRBD1. The CDR3 is 17 residues long. Germline CDR1 reads SGDLS; CDR2 reads YYNGEE. The J segment lost 5 bases and the V segment lost 3 bases, leaving 6 bases of the junction unmatched. The CDR3 reads CASSGRDRGRDNSPLHF. Written as DNA, the CDR3 is TGTGCCAGCAGCGGGCGGGACAGGGGGCGAGATAATTCACCCCTCCACTTT.

The J gene is TRBJ2-1, the V gene TRBV7-3, with 11 bases matching TRBD2. Germline V CDR1 and CDR2: SGHTA, FQGTGA. J lost 4 bases, V lost 4 bases, and 3 bases had no gene match. The CDR3 runs 15 residues. CDR3 nucleotides: TGTGCCAGCAGCTATACTAGCGGGGGTTACAATGAGCAGTTCTTC. Its translation is CASSYTSGGYNEQFF.

The chain carries TRBV5-6 and TRBJ1-5, with D maybe TRBD1 (5 bases). The germline V and J ends were trimmed by 2 bases and 6 bases, with 18 bases remaining between them. Germline V lookup: CDR1 SGHDT, CDR2 YYEEEE. This CDR3 spans 16 amino acids. The CDR3 coding sequence is TGTGCCAGCAGCTTCGGTGGTCCAGGTAGGGGTCAGCCCCAGCATTTT. Protein sequence: CASSFGGPGRGQPQHF.

This clone turned up a few times. The genes are TRBV29-1 and TRBJ2-3, with D perhaps TRBD1 (7 bases). Trimming took off 5 bases at V and 1 base at J, with 19 bases between the two ends. Germline V gene lookup returns CDR1 SQVTM and CDR2 ANQGSEA. The CDR3 runs 16 residues. The DNA of the CDR3 is TGCAGCGTTCAGGAGGGGCGGGACAGACGCACAGATACGCAGTATTTT. Its protein is CSVQEGRDRRTDTQYF.

The rearrangement links TRBV7-6 to TRBJ1-2; no firm D call. Germline V gives CDR1 SGHVS, CDR2 FNYEAQ. V lost 3 bases, J lost 0 bases, and 5 bases lay in between. The CDR3 totals 13 residues. The CDR3 loop is CASSFRSNYGYTF. DNA for the CDR3: TGTGCCAGCAGCTTCAGATCTAACTATGGCTACACCTTC.

The chain uses TRBV6-5 and TRBJ1-3; tentative D call: TRBD1 (6 bases). This CDR3 is 15 amino acids long. Germline CDR1 MNHEY, CDR2 SVGAGI. V dropped 6 bases and J dropped 0 bases, with 12 bases sitting between them. The DNA for the CDR3 is TGTGCCAGCAGCCGAGACAGGCACTCTGGAAACACCATATATTTT. Its translation is CASSRDRHSGNTIYF.

This chain uses TRBV5-4 with TRBJ2-7; a weak D match, TRBD1 (6 bases). V gave up 3 bases and J gave up 0 bases, with 13 bases separating them. This CDR3 comprises 15 residues. Germline V gene data show CDR1 as SGHNT and CDR2 as YYREEE (reference sequence). The chain's CDR3 is CASSSIGQSSYEQYF. DNA for the CDR3: TGTGCCAGCAGCTCGATTGGACAGAGCTCCTACGAGCAGTACTTC.

The chain recombines TRBV2 with TRBJ2-1; 10 positions match TRBD1. This CDR3 contains 13 residues. The germline gives CDR1 SNHLY, CDR2 FYNNEI. After removal of 6 bases from V and 8 bases from J, the junction contained 4 bases not matched to a gene. CDR3 in amino acids: CASSGTGADEQFF. The CDR3 DNA reads as TGTGCCAGCAGCGGGACAGGGGCCGATGAGCAGTTCTTC.

This clone was picked up a small number of times. The V call is TRBV2, the J call TRBJ1-6; TRBD1 agrees at 8 bases. Germline-derived CDR1 and CDR2 are SNHLY and FYNNEI. The length of the CDR3 is 19 residues. V shed 3 bases, J shed 7 bases, and the junction held 17 bases outside the gene matches. The CDR3 sequence: CASSEGHPQGAEDNSPLHF. In DNA, the CDR3 is TGTGCCAGCAGTGAGGGACACCCCCAGGGGGCGGAGGACAATTCACCCCTCCACTTT.

As concerns this clone: An end of the junction differs from the germline gene, which may be a read error. The chain is built from TRBV6-1 and TRBJ2-1; tentative D call: TRBD2 (7 bases). The CDR3 length is 12 residues. Germline assignment: CDR1 MNHNS and CDR2 SASEGT. CDR3 bases: TGTGCCAGCAGTGAAAGTGGCAGGGAGGGGGTCTTC. As protein: CASSESGREGVF.

In its sample, this clone was seen once. V usage is TRBV6-6 and J usage is TRBJ2-7; possibly TRBD1 for D (5 bases). The V end lost 0 bases, the J end lost 0 bases, and 9 bases lay between the germline ends. CDR1 and CDR2 (germline): MNHNY, SVGAGI (reference sequence). The CDR3 covers 15 residues. CDR3: CASSYSAGNSYEQYF. CDR3 DNA: TGTGCCAGCAGTTACTCGGCAGGGAACTCCTACGAGCAGTACTTC.

J is TRBJ1-2 and V is TRBV5-4, with 9 positions matching TRBD1. Germline values: CDR1 SGHNT, CDR2 YYREEE (reference sequence). Germline trimming cut 8 bases from V and 9 bases from J; bases unmatched to any gene: 11. The CDR3 has 13 amino acids. For the CDR3, the DNA is TGTGCCAGTTACACGATAACAGGGGGCAGCTACACCTTC. Encoded protein: CASYTITGGSYTF.

This chain joins TRBV6-4 and TRBJ2-1, with D maybe TRBD1 (5 bases). The V gene lost 7 bases and the J gene lost 7 bases, with 11 bases spanning the gap. This CDR3 region has 12 residues. CDR1 and CDR2 from the germline V gene are MRHNA and SNTAGT. The CDR3 bases are TGTGCCAGCAATCGCAGGGTTAATGAGCAGTTCTTC. Amino acids: CASNRRVNEQFF.

The V gene is TRBV16, the J gene TRBJ1-6; D not certain. The germline CDR1 and CDR2 sequences are KGHSY and FQNENV. The CDR3 is made up of 15 amino acids. V was clipped by 0 bases and J by 8 bases, with 11 bases between them. The DNA for the CDR3 is TGTGCCAGCAGCCAATCCGGGAGGCGGGATTCACCCCTCCACTTT. Encoded protein: CASSQSGRRDSPLHF.

CDR3 sequence reads: CASSFHRDSRLPPEAFF. The DNA for the CDR3 is TGTGCCAGCAGTTTTCACCGGGACAGCCGTCTACCCCCTGAAGCTTTCTTT. The chain couples TRBV27 to TRBJ1-1, with 7 bases aligning to TRBD1. V lost 3 bases and J lost 6; bases outside the gene matches: 16. The CDR3 is 17 amino acids. The V gene's germline CDR1 is MNHEY and CDR2 SMNVEV (reference sequence).

V and J are TRBV2 and TRBJ2-2, with TRBD1 as a possible D gene (5 bases). V was trimmed by 4 bases and J by 6 bases, leaving 12 bases between them. Germline loops: CDR1 SNHLY, CDR2 FYNNEI. The length of the CDR3 is 14 residues. The CDR3 loop reads CASSVVRVAGELFF. CDR3 coding DNA: TGTGCCAGCAGTGTCGTCAGGGTCGCCGGGGAGCTGTTTTTT. The whole variable domain, remainder taken from reference TRBV2 and TRBJ2-2, is EPEVTQTPSHQVTQMGQEVILRCVPISNHLYFYWYRQILGQKVEFLVSFYNNEISEKSEIFDDQFSVERPDGSNFTLKIRSTKLEDSAMYFCASSVVRVAGELFFGEGSRLTVL.

V and J are TRBV7-2 and TRBJ2-1; no reliable D call. The V and J ends lost 4 bases and 0 bases respectively, with 7 bases between them. Per the germline V gene, CDR1 is SGHTA and CDR2 is FQGNSA. This CDR3 has 14 amino acids. The DNA for the CDR3 is TGTGCCAGCAGCTCGGCTAGCTCCTACAATGAGCAGTTCTTC. Amino acids: CASSSASSYNEQFF.

The genes are TRBV10-1 and TRBJ1-1; no clear D gene. V lost 3 bases and J 1 base, leaving 6 bases between the germline ends. This CDR3 comprises 13 residues. Germline CDR1 WNHNN, CDR2 SYGVQD (reference sequence). DNA of the CDR3: TGCGCCAGCAGTGAATTGCGGAACACTGAAGCTTTCTTT. Its translation is CASSELRNTEAFF.